A selection of T cell receptor beta chains follows, all from one sample in a study of tumor and adjacent non-tumor tissue in lung cancer. TCRdb re-called the multiplex PCR reads with MiXCR, one entry per CDR3 protein. The sample has approximately 75,000 distinct CDR3 sequences; about three quarters are singletons. The sequenced sample was lung tumor tissue. Receptors were obtained from a woman in her fifties or sixties with non-small cell lung cancer. The CDR3 runs from the conserved cysteine through the conserved F or W. Fields, in order: V gene, clone size, J gene, CDR3 protein. The size of a clone is reported for some rows only, either as once, few or many, or as a class for expanded clones.

>TRBV4-2|NA|TRBJ1-4
CARSPGQGSEKLFF
>TRBV28|NA|TRBJ2-2
CASSLETEAVTGELFF
>TRBV20-1|NA|TRBJ2-3
CSARQYTDMRYF
>TRBV6-2/TRBV6-3|NA|TRBJ2-7
CASSWDSSYEQYF
>TRBV5-1|many|TRBJ1-2
CASRRDRGPPNYGYTF
>TRBV20-1|NA|TRBJ1-5
CNASPDEPRTQHF
>TRBV24-1|NA|TRBJ1-5
CATSDSRDRPLAGNQPQHF
>TRBV11-2|NA|TRBJ2-5
CASSWTGDKWTQYF
>TRBV7-9|NA|TRBJ1-1
CASSHPQGARTEALF
>TRBV7-9|many|TRBJ2-1
CASSFRGSTHEQFF
>TRBV12-3/TRBV12-4|many|TRBJ2-5
CASTRPGQETQYF
>TRBV6-1|NA|TRBJ2-6
CASSVRSGSGANVLSF
>TRBV10-3|many|TRBJ2-7
CAITQSASGREQYF
>TRBV4-1|NA|TRBJ2-3
CASTLRWGEGTDMQYF
>TRBV6-1|NA|TRBJ2-3
CTSSDQKSLERDTQYF
>TRBV6-2/TRBV6-3|NA|TRBJ2-3
CASSMDSESDTRYF
>TRBV4-2|NA|TRBJ2-7
CASSHAVEVVPYEQYF
>TRBV6-6|NA|TRBJ1-6
CASSSSGAPGDSPLHF
>TRBV4-2|NA|TRBJ2-3
CARSQEFAGGYMQYF
>TRBV2|once|TRBJ2-3
CANQGLGVVGWYF
>TRBV12-3/TRBV12-4|once|TRBJ2-1
CAKSNGLPGLYNEQFF
>TRBV4-1|NA|TRBJ2-5
CASSQPGEEIQYF
>TRBV11-2|NA|TRBJ2-2
CVSGYTRDNGELFF
>TRBV29-1|NA|TRBJ2-1
CSVEVAGGSSEQFF
>TRBV11-1|NA|TRBJ1-2
CVSSSREAWGYTF
>TRBV29-1|NA|TRBJ2-5
CSGCRTGGTQYF
>TRBV5-4|NA|TRBJ2-5
CASRSTGTQETQYF
>TRBV6-6|NA|NA
CASSYGAVEQYF
>TRBV29-1|NA|TRBJ2-5
CSVARVTSGGGSQYF
>TRBV6-1|NA|TRBJ2-7
CASSEETSGSDKEYF
>TRBV4-2|NA|TRBJ1-2
CASSQGTGNPYDYTF
>TRBV28|NA|TRBJ2-7
CVSSLTGVNYEQYF
>TRBV5-1|few|TRBJ1-5
CASSLFPPTEGQPQHF
>TRBV5-6|NA|TRBJ2-7
CANSLSRVITYEQYF
>TRBV20-1|NA|TRBJ2-5
CSARDPSRIPGQAGGPVETQYF
>TRBV11-1|NA|TRBJ1-1
CASSVQGDTVASF
>TRBV12-3/TRBV12-4|NA|TRBJ2-6
CASRQDSGVNVLTF
>TRBV12-3/TRBV12-4|NA|TRBJ1-1
CACSDGQGVGYTEAFF
>TRBV5-6|medium-sized|TRBJ2-3
CASSLVSKDTQYF
>TRBV2|NA|TRBJ2-1
CASSERTSGWYNEQFF
>TRBV6-5|NA|TRBJ1-1
CANRGGDSTEALF
>TRBV7-9|many|TRBJ1-4
CASSAGGQGPTQRKLFF
>TRBV4-2|NA|TRBJ2-5
CTSSQVPGGQETQYF
>TRBV10-2|NA|TRBJ2-1
CANSEFRCGLAGGDEHFF
>TRBV11-1|NA|TRBJ2-7
CSSSYSSGQREAEQYF
>TRBV20-1|few|TRBJ2-7
CSARDPPPSGSGDEQYF